The text below deals with one TCR beta chain. The antigen is not known. The CDR3 sequence is 17 residues long. The germline V gene has CDR1 SGHDT and CDR2 YYEEEE. The V segment lost 4 bases and the J segment 2 bases; nucleotides outside the gene matches: 9. One entry per CDR3 protein results from TCRdb running MiXCR on the reads. There are roughly 920,000 distinct CDR3 sequences in the sample; about a third occur only once, and around 15% lies in the top ten. These data originate in a study of T cell repertoires in cytomegalovirus infection. Study background: Recently identified HLA-C-restricted CMV epitopes were among the peptides used. Findings and caveats of the study: HLA-C-restricted CMV-specific TCR beta clonotypes prevailed in the ex vivo response.

This chain uses TRBV5-6 with TRBJ1-6; 7 bases agree with TRBD1. The starting material was cultured CD8+ T cells from PBMCs, obtained from culture after CMV antigen stimulation. This TCR was sampled from a human donor in good health (CMV status not recorded). Some clones in this sample may be carry-over from other donors' samples. The CDR3 DNA reads TGTGCCAGCAGCGATGAACAGGGGAAACCCTATAATTCACCCCTCCACTTT. It specifies CASSDEQGKPYNSPLHF.